These 8 T cell receptor beta chains share one sample of origin, sequenced in a study of regulatory T cells in long-lasting Graves disease. Sample time point: persistent/refractory GD, antithyroid drugs over 5 years with positive TRAb. With RNA extracted from PBMCs as input, the TCR library was made. CDR3 regions were amplified by Arm-PCR using iRepertoire HTBI primers to build TCR beta libraries. Using its own MiXCR run on the multiplex PCR reads, TCRdb lists one record per CDR3 protein. The table has around 510,000 distinct CDR3 sequences, around 20% seen once; the top ten hold roughly 8%. The input for sequencing was peripheral blood mononuclear cells (PBMCs), taken when the disease was refractory, from a patient treated with antithyroid drugs. These receptors originate from a female donor with Graves disease.

This clonotype was detected many times. The chain carries TRBV20-1 and TRBJ2-5, with D hard to call. The V end lost 4 bases, the J end lost 4 bases, and 7 bases lay between the germline ends. The germline V gene encodes CDR1 DFQATT and CDR2 SNEGSKA (reference sequence). This CDR3 has 11 amino acids. The CDR3 coding sequence is TGCAGTGCTATTGTTGCAGAGACCCAGTACTTC. Translation gives CSAIVAETQYF.

This clonotype was counted many times. The genes are TRBV28 and TRBJ1-2; TRBD1 might be the D (6 bases). CDR1 is MDHEN, CDR2 SYDVKM, per germline. This CDR3 spans 13 amino acids. The germline V and J ends were trimmed by 6 bases and 4 bases, with 12 bases remaining between them. Here the CDR3 reads CASSLGASYGYTF. In DNA, the CDR3 is TGTGCCAGCAGCTTGGGGGCCAGCTATGGCTACACCTTC.

This clonotype was recorded many times. The V gene is TRBV15, the J gene TRBJ2-7; D not certain. Germline CDR1 reads LNHNV; CDR2 reads YYDKDF (reference sequence). The V end was cut by 3 bases, the J end by 2 bases, with 8 bases between. CDR3 length: 13 amino acids. The CDR3 loop reads CATSSSEAYEQYF. DNA for the CDR3: TGTGCCACCAGCAGCTCCGAAGCCTACGAGCAGTACTTC. Looking up the rest from reference TRBV15 and TRBJ2-7 gives the full variable domain: DAMVIQNPRYQVTQFGKPVTLSCSQTLNHNVMYWYQQKSSQAPKLLFHYYDKDFNNEADTPDNFQSRRPNTSFCFLDIRSPGLGDTAMYLCATSSSEAYEQYFGPGTRLTVT.

In this sample, this clonotype turned up many times. This chain uses TRBV6-1 with TRBJ2-7; D gene ambiguous. CDR3 size: 11 residues. The V end lost 7 bases, the J end lost 1 base, and 5 bases lay between the germline ends. The germline V gene encodes CDR1 MNHNS and CDR2 SASEGT. The CDR3, as DNA: TGTGCCAGCACCTCGTCCTACGAGCAGTACTTC. Translated: CASTSSYEQYF.

This clonotype was observed at least ten times. This chain links TRBV28 with TRBJ1-1, with D possibly being TRBD1 (5 bases). This CDR3 comprises 14 residues. V gave up 6 bases and J gave up 1 base, with 12 bases separating them. Germline assignment: CDR1 MDHEN and CDR2 SYDVKM. CDR3 DNA: TGTGCCAGCAGCCAACCGGGACGGAACACTGAAGCTTTCTTT. Translated: CASSQPGRNTEAFF. The variable domain in full, with the rest retrieved from reference TRBV28 and TRBJ1-1, is DVKVTQSSRYLVKRTGEKVFLECVQDMDHENMFWYRQDPGLGLRLIYFSYDVKMKEKGDIPEGYSVSREKKERFSLILESASTNQTSMYLCASSQPGRNTEAFFGQGTRLTVV.

A word on this clonotype: Here the CDR3 omits its conserved ending phenylalanine or tryptophan, so a read error is the likely source. The chain employs TRBV5-1 and TRBJ2-7, with 10 bases identical to TRBD2. V lost 4 bases and J lost 2; bases outside the gene matches: 18. The CDR3 covers 19 residues. The germline V gene has CDR1 SGHRS and CDR2 YFSETQ. The CDR3 region is CASSHHRGSSSGSPYEQYL. Here the CDR3 DNA reads TGCGCCAGCAGCCACCACAGGGGTTCGTCTAGCGGGAGCCCCTACGAGCAGTACCTC.

This clonotype has a count of ten or more. This chain uses TRBV30 with TRBJ1-1, with D hard to call. CDR3 size: 13 residues. Germline V gene data show CDR1 as GTSNPN and CDR2 as SVGIG (reference sequence). The V end lost 3 bases, the J end lost 1 base, and 9 bases lay between the germline ends. The CDR3 coding sequence is TGTGCCTGGAGGGGAAAAACGAACACTGAAGCTTTCTTT. Encoded protein: CAWRGKTNTEAFF.

CDR3 protein: CASRGDQTYGYTF. The CDR3 DNA is TGTGCCAGCAGAGGAGACCAAACTTATGGCTACACCTTC. The chain employs TRBV6-2 or TRBV6-3 and TRBJ1-2; D is unresolved. The CDR3 is 13 amino acids. Germline values: CDR1 MNHEY, CDR2 SVGEGT. The V and J ends lost 6 bases and 5 bases respectively, with 13 bases between them.